These 3 T cell receptor beta chains came from one sample sequenced in a study of shared clonotypes between healthy human individuals. Clones were sequenced by immunoSEQ multiplex PCR, and TCRdb holds only the in-frame ones, with some missing. The sample has around 600,000 clones; 97% are singletons. Sequencing was performed on naive CD4+ T cells sorted from blood. Subset of the sample: CD45RA+ positively selected. Source of these receptors: a woman in her 30s in good health.

The CDR3: CASSSVAGGPELNEQFF. CDR3 nucleotide sequence: TGTGCCAGCAGTTCAGTGGCGGGAGGGCCAGAATTGAATGAGCAGTTCTTC. The V call is TRBV27, the J call TRBJ2-1, with TRBD2 matching over 9 bases. The V segment lost 4 bases and the J segment 7 bases; nucleotides outside the gene matches: 14. The CDR3 runs 17 residues. Germline CDR1 MNHEY, CDR2 SMNVEV (reference sequence).

V and J are TRBV25-1 and TRBJ1-5; D ambiguous. Trimming took off 4 bases at V and 0 bases at J, with 7 bases between the two ends. Germline assignment: CDR1 MGHDK and CDR2 SYGVNS. The CDR3 length is 14 residues. The CDR3 nucleotides are TGTGCCAGCAGTGCCTGGGATAGCAATCAGCCCCAGCATTTT. Its translation: CASSAWDSNQPQHF.

This clone was found once. The chain uses TRBV5-1 and TRBJ2-2; D is uncertain. CDR3 length equals 15 residues. Germline V CDR1 and CDR2: SGHRS, YFSETQ. V lost 4 bases, J lost 6 bases, and 16 bases lay in between. This CDR3 is CASSPGHEGPGELFF. The DNA of the CDR3 is TGCGCCAGCAGCCCTGGGCATGAAGGCCCCGGGGAGCTGTTTTTT.